The 10 T cell receptor beta chains reported below all come from one sample, sequenced in a study of T-cell reconstitution after alpha-beta-depleted transplantation in children. Preparing the TCRbeta library involved the use of unique molecular identifiers. MiXCR was run by TCRdb on the PCR reads, yielding one entry per CDR3 protein. Of almost 250,000 distinct CDR3 sequences in the sample, about a quarter were seen once. This specimen consisted of PBMCs, obtained before TCRalphabeta/CD19-depleted stem cell transplant. The source of these receptors is a girl aged 2 to 9 with Fanconi anemia, due to receive a stem cell transplant.

The chain links TRBV12-3 or TRBV12-4 to TRBJ1-5; TRBD1 matches 7 bases. The J segment lost 0 bases and the V segment lost 6 bases, leaving 11 bases of the junction unmatched. This CDR3 comprises 17 residues. CDR3 residues: CASSSIHRGDSNQPQHF. CDR3 nucleotides: TGTGCCAGCAGCTCCATACACAGGGGCGATAGCAATCAGCCCCAGCATTTT.

About this clonotype itself: The junction does not match germline at one end; this may be a read error. V usage is TRBV5-1 and J usage is TRBJ2-1; 9 nucleotides line up with TRBD2. Per germline, CDR1 SGHRS and CDR2 YFSETQ. The CDR3 covers 15 residues. CDR3: CASSLSSGKYNQQFF. The CDR3 DNA is TGCGCCAGCAGCTTGTCTAGCGGGAAGTACAATCAGCAGTTCTTC.

For this clonotype: This likely comes from a read error, as the CDR3 has no conserved phenylalanine or tryptophan at its end. The chain employs TRBV29-1 and TRBJ1-2, with 9 bases matching TRBD1. J gave up 7 bases and V 3 bases, and 0 bases lay outside the gene matches. Germline V CDR1 and CDR2: SQVTM, ANQGSEA. The CDR3 consists of 11 residues. DNA of the CDR3: TGCAGCGTTGAGGACAGGGGTGGCTACACCTGC. This sequence encodes CSVEDRGGYTC.

This clonotype was seen many times. The rearrangement links TRBV4-2 to TRBJ2-5; possible D gene TRBD2, 5 bases. The CDR3 runs to 16 residues. V was shortened by 1 base and J by 5 bases, with 17 bases between the two germline ends. Germline lookup yields CDR1 LGHNA and CDR2 YNFKEQ. CDR3 nucleotide sequence: TGTGCCAGCAGCCAAGTTATCGGACTGAGAGGGGAGACCCAGTACTTC. Protein sequence: CASSQVIGLRGETQYF.

This clonotype was found a few times. This chain connects TRBV20-1 to TRBJ1-2, with D tentatively TRBD1 (6 bases). The CDR3 is made up of 12 amino acids. Germline loops: CDR1 DFQATT, CDR2 SNEGSKA (reference sequence). Trimming left V 0 bases short and J 4 bases short, with 6 bases between. The CDR3 coding sequence is TGCAGTGCTAGAGAAGGGGGCTATGGCTACACCTTC. Translated, it gives CSAREGGYGYTF.

The chain is built from TRBV29-1 and TRBJ2-1; TRBD1 matches at 9 bases. The germline gives CDR1 SQVTM, CDR2 ANQGSEA. The CDR3 has 22 amino acids. The V segment lost 0 bases and the J segment 5 bases; nucleotides outside the gene matches: 26. The CDR3 is CSVEDLKLRDRDNLFRDNEQFF. In nucleotides, the CDR3 is TGCAGCGTTGAAGATCTGAAGCTCCGGGACAGGGATAATCTATTCAGGGACAATGAGCAGTTCTTC.

This clonotype occurred a few times. The CDR3 spells CSAQFYEQYF. The CDR3 region has the DNA TGCAGTGCTCAATTCTACGAGCAGTACTTC. The J gene is TRBJ2-7, the V gene TRBV20-1, with unresolved D. Looked up from germline, CDR1 is DFQATT and CDR2 is SNEGSKA (reference sequence). The CDR3 extends over 10 amino acids. V gave up 5 bases and J gave up 3 bases, with 5 bases separating them.

Many counts were recorded for this clonotype. This CDR3 is CASRPGLAGGNTDTQYF. The CDR3 DNA follows: TGTGCCAGCAGACCCGGACTAGCGGGGGGGAACACAGATACGCAGTATTTT. The V and J genes are TRBV6-1 and TRBJ2-3, with TRBD2 matching over 15 bases. Per germline, CDR1 MNHNS and CDR2 SASEGT. The J segment lost 2 bases and the V segment lost 6 bases, leaving 6 bases of the junction unmatched. CDR3 length equals 17 residues.

This clonotype was observed a few times. The chain joins TRBV4-2 to TRBJ2-2, with 8 bases fitting TRBD1. CDR1 is LGHNA and CDR2 is YNFKEQ in the germline V gene. The CDR3 spans 16 residues. After removal of 4 bases from V and 5 bases from J, the junction contained 9 bases not matched to a gene. The CDR3 nucleotides read TGTGCCAGCAGCCCCGGGTCTACAGGGGGGACCGGGGAGCTGTTTTTT. Protein: CASSPGSTGGTGELFF.

V gene TRBV28 combines with J gene TRBJ2-7, with TRBD1 as a possible D gene (6 bases). V lost 7 bases and J 0 bases, leaving 13 bases between the germline ends. The CDR3 is made up of 14 amino acids. In germline, CDR1 is MDHEN, CDR2 SYDVKM. This CDR3 is CASIPDRSSYEQYF. Written as DNA, the CDR3 is TGTGCCAGCATCCCCGACAGGAGCTCCTACGAGCAGTACTTC.